This T cell receptor (beta chain) originates from a study of sequential checkpoint blockade in melanoma. Across the whole study: First-line arms were nivolumab then ipilimumab, or the reverse, randomized 1:1. Each arm's sequence ended with maintenance nivolumab.

The treatment here: randomized to nivolumab then ipilimumab (arm A) or the reverse (arm B). This clone was counted between two and nine times. This CDR3 contains 16 residues. Trimming took off 4 bases at V and 3 bases at J, with 19 bases between the two ends. Per the germline V gene, CDR1 is SGDLS and CDR2 is YYNGEE. The repertoire was sequenced with immunoSEQ multiplex PCR; TCRdb's copy has only in-frame clones and lacks some. The sample lists more than 25,000 clones; about 88% were seen once. The sequencing here drew on CD8+ T cells sorted from blood (inferred from file names), taken from a patient given nivolumab and ipilimumab in sequence. The genes are TRBV9 and TRBJ1-1, with D perhaps matching TRBD1 (5 bases). The receptor's source is a human donor with melanoma. The CDR3 sequence: CASSLNPARDDTEAFF. The CDR3 nucleotides are TGTGCCAGCAGCCTGAACCCAGCCAGGGATGACACTGAAGCTTTCTTT. The full variable domain, completed using reference TRBV9 and TRBJ1-1, is DSGVTQTPKHLITATGQRVTLRCSPRSGDLSVYWYQQSLDQGLQFLIQYYNGEERAKGNILERFSAQQFPDLHSELNLSSLELGDSALYFCASSLNPARDDTEAFFGQGTRLTVV.